Listed below are T cell receptor beta chains from one sample, sequenced in a study of metastatic and nonmetastatic thyroid tumors. TCRdb reprocessed the PCR reads via MiXCR. The profile shows about 93,000 clones, approximately 11% of them singletons. Sequenced: blood. These receptors were taken from a female donor with papillary thyroid cancer or a benign thyroid nodule (not recorded which). Some clones in this sample may be carry-over from other donors' samples. Both conserved end residues are part of each CDR3. D genes are given only for firm matches. For some rows the clone size is stated as once, few or many, or as a class when expanded; others skip it.

D gene | clone size | J gene | V gene | CDR3 protein | CDR3 DNA
- | many | TRBJ1-2 | TRBV20-1 | CSARVLRVNYGYTF | TGCAGTGCTAGAGTTTTGAGGGTAAACTATGGCTACACCTTC
TRBD1 | many | TRBJ2-7 | TRBV13 | CASSSRTGRTSYEQYF | TGTGCCAGCAGCTCCCGGACAGGGCGAACCTCCTACGAGCAGTACTTC
TRBD1 | many | TRBJ1-5 | TRBV28 | CASTPGQGINQPQHF | TGTGCCAGCACCCCGGGACAGGGCATCAATCAGCCCCAGCATTTT
- | many | TRBJ2-1 | TRBV6-2/TRBV6-3 | CASSSQVKQFF | TGTGCCAGCAGTTCCCAAGTAAAGCAGTTCTTC
- | many | TRBJ1-1 | TRBV3-1 | CASSHRHYTEAFF | TGTGCCAGCAGCCACAGACATTACACTGAAGCTTTCTTT
- | few | TRBJ1-2 | TRBV2 | CASSGQNYGYTF | TGTGCCAGCAGCGGACAGAACTATGGCTACACCTTC
- | - | TRBJ2-5 | TRBV6-5 | CASSSGHPRETQYF | TGTGCCAGCAGTTCAGGACACCCTCGGGAGACCCAGTACTTC
TRBD1 | many | TRBJ1-5 | TRBV6-2/TRBV6-3 | CASSRTGGWSNQPQHF | TGTGCCAGCAGCAGGACAGGGGGCTGGAGCAATCAGCCCCAGCATTTT
- | many | TRBJ2-7 | TRBV4-3 | CASSQEWGAASYEQYF | TGCGCCAGCAGCCAAGAATGGGGGGCCGCCTCCTACGAGCAGTACTTC
- | many | TRBJ2-3 | TRBV11-2 | CASSSPGWADGDTQYF | TGTGCCAGCAGCTCGCCAGGTTGGGCCGACGGAGATACGCAGTATTTT
- | medium-sized | TRBJ1-6 | TRBV6-1 | CASSEARQETSYNSPLHF | TGTGCCAGCAGTGAAGCGCGGCAGGAGACCTCCTATAATTCACCCCTCCACTTT
- | many | TRBJ1-2 | TRBV5-1 | CASSSEVRQGYTF | TGCGCCAGCAGCTCCGAAGTTCGACAGGGCTACACCTTC
TRBD1 | many | TRBJ1-2 | TRBV11-1 | CASSLDVGTGGYGYTF | TGTGCCAGCAGCCTAGATGTCGGAACAGGGGGCTATGGCTACACCTTC
TRBD1 | few | TRBJ1-2 | TRBV13 | CASSLGLQGAGYGYTF | TGTGCCAGCAGCTTAGGCCTCCAGGGGGCTGGGTATGGCTACACCTTC
- | medium-sized | TRBJ2-1 | TRBV9 | CASSVAGNEQFF | TGTGCCAGCAGCGTAGCAGGGAATGAGCAGTTCTTC
- | - | TRBJ1-2 | TRBV6-1 | CASSEIMKSYTF | TGTGCCAGCAGTGAAATCATGAAGTCCTACACCTTC